This TCR beta chain was sequenced during a study of blood T cell repertoires in COVID-19. Overall study: The cDNA or gDNA used as material had been derived from T cells, B-cell-depleted T cells, or PBMCs.

Method: immunoSEQ multiplex PCR; TCRdb's copy keeps in-frame clones and lacks some. This sample has just under 150,000 clones, with roughly 81% found just once. There are 15 residues in the CDR3. The V gene's germline CDR1 is KGHDR and CDR2 SFDVKD. Trimming removed 5 bases from V and 4 bases from J, with 13 bases in between. The sequence derives from a human donor with acute or convalescent COVID-19. The donor label of this sample is uncertain. The chain employs TRBV24-1 and TRBJ2-2; weak D call: TRBD2 (6 bases). Input material: peripheral blood. The CDR3 DNA is TGTGCCACCAGTGCCAGCGGGCGTGGCACCGGGGAGCTGTTTTTT. This translates into CATSASGRGTGELFF.